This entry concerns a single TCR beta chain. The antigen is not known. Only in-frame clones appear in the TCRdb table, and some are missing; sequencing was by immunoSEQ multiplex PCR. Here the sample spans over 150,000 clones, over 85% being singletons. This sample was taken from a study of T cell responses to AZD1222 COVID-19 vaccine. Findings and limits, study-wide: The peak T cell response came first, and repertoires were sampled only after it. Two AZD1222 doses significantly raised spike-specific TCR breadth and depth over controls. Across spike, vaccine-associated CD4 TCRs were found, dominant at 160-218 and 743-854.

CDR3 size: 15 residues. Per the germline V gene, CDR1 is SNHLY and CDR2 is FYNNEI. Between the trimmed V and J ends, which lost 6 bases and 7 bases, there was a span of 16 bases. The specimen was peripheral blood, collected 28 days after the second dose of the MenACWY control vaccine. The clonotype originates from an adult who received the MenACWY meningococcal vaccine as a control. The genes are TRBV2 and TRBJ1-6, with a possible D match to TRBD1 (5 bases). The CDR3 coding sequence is TGTGCCAGCAGCCTCGGACAATCTGGGAATTCACCCCTCCACTTT. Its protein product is CASSLGQSGNSPLHF. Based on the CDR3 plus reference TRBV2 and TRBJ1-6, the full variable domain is EPEVTQTPSHQVTQMGQEVILRCVPISNHLYFYWYRQILGQKVEFLVSFYNNEISEKSEIFDDQFSVERPDGSNFTLKIRSTKLEDSAMYFCASSLGQSGNSPLHFGNGTRLTVT.